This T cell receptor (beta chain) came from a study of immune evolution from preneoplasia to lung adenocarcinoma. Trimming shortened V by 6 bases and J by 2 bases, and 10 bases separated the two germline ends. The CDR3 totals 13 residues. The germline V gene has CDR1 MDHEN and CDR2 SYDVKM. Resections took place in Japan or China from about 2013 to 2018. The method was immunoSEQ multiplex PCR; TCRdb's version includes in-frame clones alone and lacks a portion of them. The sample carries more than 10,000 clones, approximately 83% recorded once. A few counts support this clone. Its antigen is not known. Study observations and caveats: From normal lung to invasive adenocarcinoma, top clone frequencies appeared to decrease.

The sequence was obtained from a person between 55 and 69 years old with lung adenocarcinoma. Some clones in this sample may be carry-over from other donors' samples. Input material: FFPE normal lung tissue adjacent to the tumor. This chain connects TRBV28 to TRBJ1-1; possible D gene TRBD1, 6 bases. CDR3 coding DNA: TGTGCCAGCAGGTGGGGGGCTAACACTGAAGCTTTCTTT. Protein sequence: CASRWGANTEAFF.